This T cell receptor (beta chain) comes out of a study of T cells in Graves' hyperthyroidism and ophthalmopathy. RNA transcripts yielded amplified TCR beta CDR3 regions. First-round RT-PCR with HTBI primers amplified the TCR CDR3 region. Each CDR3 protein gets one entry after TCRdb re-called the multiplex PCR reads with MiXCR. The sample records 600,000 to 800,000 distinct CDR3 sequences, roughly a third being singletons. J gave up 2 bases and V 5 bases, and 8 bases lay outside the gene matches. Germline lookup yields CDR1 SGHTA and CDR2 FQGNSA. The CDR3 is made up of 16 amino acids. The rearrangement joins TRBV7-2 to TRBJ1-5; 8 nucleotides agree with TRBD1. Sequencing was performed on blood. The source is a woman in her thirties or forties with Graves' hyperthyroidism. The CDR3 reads CASSHLQGAGNQPQHF. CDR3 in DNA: TGTGCCAGCAGCCATTTGCAGGGGGCGGGCAATCAGCCCCAGCATTTT.